In its sample, the clone carrying this TCR beta chain was seen a few times. This entry comes from a study of blood T cell repertoires in COVID-19. At the level of the study: Researchers got acute and convalescent COVID-19 samples from the United States, Italy and Spain.

Authors' analysis steps: Cell counts per sample came from amplifying reference gene primers. Clones were read by immunoSEQ multiplex PCR, and TCRdb kept only the in-frame ones, dropping some. V, J and clone size reflect that table, while D and trimming were determined from the DNA. Here the sample spans under 150,000 clones, more than 75% being singletons. Germline assignment: CDR1 SGHVS and CDR2 FQNEAQ. Trimming took 5 bases from V and 9 from J; bases not matched to a gene: 6. This CDR3 spans 15 amino acids. Sequences were obtained from peripheral blood. The chain links TRBV7-8 to TRBJ1-6; TRBD1 matches 11 bases. The sequence came from a woman aged 40 to 50 with acute or convalescent COVID-19. The CDR3 DNA follows: TGTGCCAGCAGCCCCAGGACAGGGGGCGGTTCACCCCTCCACTTT. This gives the protein CASSPRTGGGSPLHF.